These 7 T cell receptor beta chains came from one sample sequenced in a study of tumor and adjacent non-tumor tissue in lung cancer. Three rounds of nested PCR, following a modified ARM-PCR protocol, produced the TCRbeta library. TCRdb fed the multiplex PCR reads into MiXCR, producing one record per CDR3 protein. The table includes 90,000 to 130,000 distinct CDR3 sequences, 75% to 90% detected once. No cell sorting was done before RNA was extracted from the tissue. The sequenced sample was lung tumor tissue. The receptor source for this set is a man aged 65-85 years with non-small cell lung cancer.

This clonotype was found a few times. V gene TRBV10-3 combines with J gene TRBJ1-1; D ambiguous. Trimming took off 4 bases at V and 1 base at J, with 7 bases between the two ends. This CDR3 is 13 amino acids long. The germline V gene has CDR1 ENHRY and CDR2 SYGVKD. The CDR3 coding sequence is TGTGCCATCAGTGCTCTGAAGAACACTGAAGCTTTCTTT. Protein: CAISALKNTEAFF.

The table lists this clonotype with a count of one. This may arise from a read error, as a much more abundant clone is one base away. The V call is TRBV24-1, the J call TRBJ2-3; 15 positions agree with TRBD2. CDR1 KGHDR and CDR2 SFDVKD come from the germline V gene. CDR3 size: 21 residues. The CDR3 region is CDTSDWGTSGRNVYGTDTQYF. As DNA, the CDR3 is TGTGACACCAGTGATTGGGGGACTAGCGGGAGGAATGTGTACGGCACAGATACGCAGTATTTT.

The CDR3 protein is CASSLLGKSSGANVLTF. The CDR3 bases are TGTGCCAGCTCATTACTGGGAAAGTCTTCTGGGGCCAACGTCCTGACTTTC. The V call is TRBV6-6, the J call TRBJ2-6; D gene ambiguous. The V end was cut by 8 bases, the J end by 1 base, with 18 bases between. Germline assignment: CDR1 MNHNY and CDR2 SVGAGI (reference sequence). This CDR3 contains 17 residues.

This clonotype has only one observation. At one end, the junction sequence differs from germline, possibly due to a read error. The CDR3 DNA reads TGTGACGGCAGCTTAGCGAGACAGTACAACGAGCAGTTCTTC. Translating it yields CDGSLARQYNEQFF. The genes are TRBV11-2 and TRBJ2-1; D might be TRBD1 or TRBD2, each matching 5 bases. CDR3 length: 14 amino acids. Germline-derived CDR1 and CDR2 are SGHAT and FQNNGV.

This clonotype came up many times. The chain couples TRBV5-1 to TRBJ2-3, with D perhaps TRBD1 or TRBD2 (6 bases each). Per the germline V gene, CDR1 is SGHRS and CDR2 is YFSETQ. This CDR3 region has 15 residues. Trimming took off 0 bases at V and 1 base at J, with 9 bases between the two ends. CDR3 DNA sequence: TGCGCCAGCAGCTTGGGGGGGGCTGGCACAGATACGCAGTATTTT. This translates into CASSLGGAGTDTQYF.

As concerns this clonotype: A read error may produce the germline difference seen at one junction end. The V call is TRBV11-1, the J call TRBJ1-1; the D gene is possibly TRBD1 (6 bases). CDR3 size: 14 residues. Germline V gene data show CDR1 as SGHAT and CDR2 as FQDESV (reference sequence). CDR3 residues: CANSQGTMITEAFF. CDR3 coding DNA: TGTGCCAACAGCCAGGGGACAATGATCACTGAAGCTTTCTTT.

About this clonotype: At one boundary the junction diverges from the germline segment, which might be a read error. The rearrangement joins TRBV7-9 to TRBJ1-2; D not certain. The germline V gene has CDR1 SEHNR and CDR2 FQNEAQ (reference sequence). CDR3 length: 16 residues. The CDR3 nucleotides are TGTACCAGCAGCTTAAGTGGCAGTCGGAGTGAGGGTGGCTACACCTTC. It encodes CTSSLSGSRSEGGYTF.